The entry that follows covers one T cell receptor beta chain sequence. The sample originates from a study of blood T cell repertoires in COVID-19. Study overall: The United States, Italy and Spain provided the acute and convalescent COVID-19 samples. Sources were T cells, B-cell-depleted T cells, or PBMCs; the material itself was cDNA or gDNA.

Trimming cost V 4 bases and J 2 bases; bases outside gene matches: 4. The germline gives CDR1 MNHEY, CDR2 SMNVEV (reference sequence). This CDR3 contains 14 residues. In the original processing: For nucleated cells, counts were estimated from reference gene primer amplification. Libraries were prepared by immunoSEQ multiplex PCR; TCRdb keeps only in-frame clonotypes and omits some of them. The V and J calls and clone size come from that table; D and trimming were worked out from the DNA. Here the sample spans more than 80,000 clones, around nine tenths being singletons. The sample was peripheral blood. This sequence joins TRBV27 and TRBJ2-5; TRBD2 aligns across 7 bases. The receptor's source is a man at least 80 years old with acute or convalescent COVID-19. CDR3 residues: CASSYSGLQETQYF. In DNA, the CDR3 is TGTGCCAGCAGTTATAGCGGGCTACAAGAGACCCAGTACTTC.